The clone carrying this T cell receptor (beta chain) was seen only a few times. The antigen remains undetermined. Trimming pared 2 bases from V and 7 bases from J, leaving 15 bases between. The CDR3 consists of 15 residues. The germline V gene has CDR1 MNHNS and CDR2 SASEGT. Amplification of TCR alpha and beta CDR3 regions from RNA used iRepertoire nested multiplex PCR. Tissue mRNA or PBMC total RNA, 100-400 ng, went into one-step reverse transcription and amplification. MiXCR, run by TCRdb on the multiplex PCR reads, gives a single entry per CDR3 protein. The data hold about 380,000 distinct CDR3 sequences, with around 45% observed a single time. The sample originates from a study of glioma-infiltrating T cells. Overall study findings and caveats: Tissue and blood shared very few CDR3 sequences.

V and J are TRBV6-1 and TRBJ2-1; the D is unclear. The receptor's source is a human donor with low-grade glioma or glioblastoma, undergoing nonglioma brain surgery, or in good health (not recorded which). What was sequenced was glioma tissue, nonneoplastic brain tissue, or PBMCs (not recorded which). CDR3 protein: CASSELSGPENEQFF. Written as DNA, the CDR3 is TGTGCCAGCAGTGAATTGTCAGGTCCCGAGAATGAGCAGTTCTTC.